This T cell receptor (beta chain) was documented in a study of CD8+CD57+ T cells in acquired aplastic anemia. Study-level information: Each DNA sample taken from sorted CD4+ and CD8+ cells came to about 3 ug on average.

Genomic DNA, the template, was used for profiling of the TCR beta VDJ and CDR3. Using its own MiXCR run on the reads, TCRdb lists one record per CDR3 protein. Among about 210,000 distinct CDR3 sequences listed, roughly 33% were seen once. This sequence originates from a human donor in good health, serving as a control. The sample taken for sequencing was sorted CD4+, CD8+, or CD8+CD57+ T cells (not recorded which) from PBMCs.

The CDR3 loop is CASSSVRNRADQPQHF. The CDR3 nucleotides read TGTGCCAGCAGTTCTGTCAGGAATCGGGCGGATCAGCCCCAGCATTTT. J is TRBJ1-5 and V is TRBV6-2 or TRBV6-3; D gene ambiguous. The CDR3 has 16 amino acids. Germline CDR1 is MNHEY and CDR2 is SVGEGT. V was shortened by 4 bases and J by 5 bases, with 18 bases between the two germline ends.